This T cell receptor (beta chain) was sequenced during a study of shared clonotypes between healthy human individuals. Using immunoSEQ multiplex PCR, the repertoire was profiled, and TCRdb retains in-frame clones only, with some absent. Among more than 550,000 clones, about 90% were seen once, and the ten largest hold roughly 22%. Concerning this clone itself: Its antigen is unknown.

Germline assignment: CDR1 MNHEY and CDR2 SMNVEV (reference sequence). This CDR3 is 14 amino acids long. Trimming pared 3 bases from V and 6 bases from J, leaving 12 bases between. Naive CD8 cells lacked CD45RO and underwent positive selection for CCR7, leaving out terminally differentiated effector memory CD45RA+ cells. Whole-study findings and limits: About 5% was the fraction of naive CD4 clonotypes found shared across a handful of donors. The study drew on few donors, limiting represented genetic and exposure-history diversity.

Sequencing was performed on naive CD8+ T cells sorted from blood. This sequence joins TRBV27 and TRBJ2-1; D might be TRBD1 (5 bases). This receptor was identified in a man aged 25-45 years in good health. The CDR3 DNA reads as TGTGCCAGCAGTTTTGGCCCAAGGGGCAATGAGCAGTTCTTC. Its protein is CASSFGPRGNEQFF.